Each of the 17 T cell receptor beta chains below was sequenced from the same sample in a study of cytomegalovirus exposure and HLA in healthy donors. The PCR made use of 60 Vbeta and 13 Jbeta primers. TCRdb's copy holds only in-frame clones and misses some; the assay was immunoSEQ multiplex PCR. The sample yields over 35,000 clones, under 65% seen once. The source material was PBMCs. The source of these receptors is a human donor in good health.

V gene TRBV14 combines with J gene TRBJ1-1; no reliable D call. The V gene lost 0 bases and the J gene lost 11 bases, with 13 bases spanning the gap. CDR3 length: 13 amino acids. Germline CDR1 SGHDN, CDR2 FVKESK. CDR3 DNA: TGTGCCAGCAGCCAAGATAGTCCCGGGAGGGCTTTCTTT. It codes for CASSQDSPGRAFF. The whole variable domain, remainder taken from reference TRBV14 and TRBJ1-1, is EAGVTQFPSHSVIEKGQTVTLRCDPISGHDNLYWYRRVMGKEIKFLLHFVKESKQDESGMPNNRFLAERTGGTYSTLKVQPAELEDSGVYFCASSQDSPGRAFFGQGTRLTVV.

The chain links TRBV5-1 to TRBJ1-3; no firm D call. V was trimmed by 1 base and J by 8 bases, leaving 10 bases between them. The CDR3 consists of 13 residues. Germline loops: CDR1 SGHRS, CDR2 YFSETQ. CDR3 protein: CASSLRGFDTIYF. CDR3 nucleotide sequence: TGCGCCAGCAGCTTGAGAGGGTTCGACACCATATATTTT. The variable domain in full, with the rest retrieved from reference TRBV5-1 and TRBJ1-3, is KAGVTQTPRYLIKTRGQQVTLSCSPISGHRSVSWYQQTPGQGLQFLFEYFSETQRNKGNFPGRFSGRQFSNSRSEMNVSTLELGDSALYLCASSLRGFDTIYFGEGSWLTVV.

This clone was detected only a few times. This chain links TRBV7-9 with TRBJ1-1; D is unresolved. V was pared by 2 bases and J by 0 bases, with 7 bases between. The CDR3 has 14 residues. Germline loops: CDR1 SEHNR, CDR2 FQNEAQ (reference sequence). The CDR3 nucleotides are TGTGCCAGCAGCTTATGGAGAATGAACACTGAAGCTTTCTTT. This sequence encodes CASSLWRMNTEAFF.

This rearrangement joins TRBV27 to TRBJ1-6, with no clear D. Germline CDR1 reads MNHEY; CDR2 reads SMNVEV (reference sequence). The CDR3 runs to 15 residues. With 2 bases removed from V and 7 bases from J, the gap between germline ends came to 12 bases. DNA for the CDR3: TGTGCCAGCAGTTTAGCGGCCCGGCCGAATTCACCCCTCCACTTT. Translation gives CASSLAARPNSPLHF.

In its sample, this clone was seen once. This sequence joins TRBV7-9 and TRBJ2-7; 9 bases agree with TRBD2. Germline V gene data show CDR1 as SEHNR and CDR2 as FQNEAQ (reference sequence). The CDR3 loop spans 16 amino acids. Trimming cost V 7 bases and J 0 bases; bases outside gene matches: 10. The CDR3 spells CASTPGERGDSYEQYF. Here the CDR3 DNA reads TGTGCCAGCACCCCGGGGGAGCGGGGGGACTCCTACGAGCAGTACTTC. The full variable domain, rest sourced from reference TRBV7-9 and TRBJ2-7, is DTGVSQNPRHKITKRGQNVTFRCDPISEHNRLYWYRQTLGQGPEFLTYFQNEAQLEKSRLLSDRFSAERPKGSFSTLEIQRTEQGDSAMYLCASTPGERGDSYEQYFGPGTRLTVT.

V is TRBV5-1 and J is TRBJ1-1; 8 nucleotides agree with TRBD1. This CDR3 has 14 residues. The germline V gene encodes CDR1 SGHRS and CDR2 YFSETQ. The V segment lost 4 bases and the J segment 4 bases; nucleotides outside the gene matches: 6. CDR3 sequence reads: CASSGQGRGTEAFF. The DNA for the CDR3 is TGCGCCAGCAGCGGACAGGGACGGGGCACTGAAGCTTTCTTT.

As for this clone: The junction and the germline gene differ at one end; a read error may be behind it. This rearrangement joins TRBV5-1 to TRBJ1-2; no clear D gene. CDR1 SGHRS and CDR2 YFSETQ come from the germline V gene. There are 12 residues in the CDR3. CDR3 bases: TGCGCCAGCAACTTGGCTGTCGGTGGCTACACCTTC. Translation: CASNLAVGGYTF. Together with reference TRBV5-1 and TRBJ1-2, the CDR3 gives the full variable domain: KAGVTQTPRYLIKTRGQQVTLSCSPISGHRSVSWYQQTPGQGLQFLFEYFSETQRNKGNFPGRFSGRQFSNSRSEMNVSTLELGDSALYLCASNLAVGGYTFGSGTRLTVV.

J is TRBJ2-1 and V is TRBV29-1, with D perhaps TRBD2 (5 bases). CDR3 size: 13 residues. CDR1 SQVTM and CDR2 ANQGSEA come from the germline V gene. Trimming shortened V by 3 bases and J by 4 bases, and 10 bases separated the two germline ends. DNA for the CDR3: TGCAGCGTTGACCGTAGCGAATACAATGAGCAGTTCTTC. This translates into CSVDRSEYNEQFF.

This chain joins TRBV5-1 and TRBJ2-7; TRBD1 agrees at 8 bases. This CDR3 comprises 14 residues. With 4 bases clipped from V and 6 bases from J, the junction kept 9 bases outside the gene matches. Germline V gives CDR1 SGHRS, CDR2 YFSETQ. Written as DNA, the CDR3 is TGCGCCAGCAGCCCGGGGGCAGGGGGCAGCGAGCAGTACTTC. Translating gives CASSPGAGGSEQYF.

CDR3 loop: CASSWTGGYEQYF. CDR3 coding DNA: TGTGCCAGCAGTTGGACAGGGGGCTACGAGCAGTACTTC. V and J are TRBV6-6 and TRBJ2-7, with 10 bases matching TRBD1. The CDR3 runs to 13 residues. CDR1 MNHNY and CDR2 SVGAGI come from the germline V gene (reference sequence). The V and J ends lost 4 bases and 3 bases, in that order; junction bases with no gene match: 0.

A few counts support this clone. The rearrangement joins TRBV5-4 to TRBJ1-2; no firm D call. The length of the CDR3 is 15 residues. CDR1 and CDR2 (germline): SGHNT, YYREEE (reference sequence). V gave up 0 bases and J gave up 1 base, with 10 bases separating them. The CDR3 region is CASSLDPQINYGYTF. The CDR3, as DNA: TGTGCCAGCAGCTTGGATCCACAGATTAACTATGGCTACACCTTC.

The chain combines TRBV6-1 with TRBJ2-2, with 12 bases that match TRBD2. The V and J ends lost 8 bases and 4 bases, in that order; junction bases with no gene match: 14. Germline-derived CDR1 and CDR2 are MNHNS and SASEGT. The CDR3 totals 18 residues. For the CDR3, the DNA is TGTGCCAGCCGTGGGGCTAGCGGGGGGGCCTGGGGCACCGGGGAGCTGTTTTTT. Encoded protein: CASRGASGGAWGTGELFF.

The chain links TRBV5-1 to TRBJ2-7; D is perhaps TRBD2 (7 bases). CDR3 size: 13 residues. The V gene's germline CDR1 is SGHRS and CDR2 YFSETQ. Deletions cut 2 bases from V and 6 bases from J, with 12 bases between. Here the CDR3 reads CASSFNREGEQYF. The DNA for the CDR3 is TGCGCCAGCAGCTTTAACAGGGAGGGCGAGCAGTACTTC.

This sequence joins TRBV5-1 and TRBJ2-5; D possibly corresponds to TRBD2 (5 bases). V lost 4 bases, J lost 1 base, and 11 bases lay in between. The CDR3 contains 14 residues. Germline loops: CDR1 SGHRS, CDR2 YFSETQ. As DNA, the CDR3 is TGCGCCAGCAGCGGGCTAGCATTCCAAGAGACCCAGTACTTC. Its protein is CASSGLAFQETQYF.

The V call is TRBV7-6, the J call TRBJ2-2, with TRBD2 as a possible D gene (5 bases). Trimming shortened V by 1 base and J by 4 bases, and 13 bases separated the two germline ends. Per germline, CDR1 SGHVS and CDR2 FNYEAQ. The CDR3 spans 16 residues. The CDR3 spells CASSLVGSPFTGELFF. CDR3 nucleotide sequence: TGTGCCAGCAGCTTAGTAGGGAGTCCCTTCACCGGGGAGCTGTTTTTT.

Only one count was recorded for this clone. CDR3 amino acids: CASLSGGANVLTF. Here the CDR3 DNA reads TGTGCCAGCTTATCCGGTGGGGCCAACGTCCTGACTTTC. The V gene is TRBV28, the J gene TRBJ2-6; D is ambiguous. Germline CDR1 MDHEN, CDR2 SYDVKM. The ends were cut back, 8 bases at V and 3 bases at J, with 8 bases in the middle. The CDR3 is made up of 13 amino acids. The variable domain in full, with the rest retrieved from reference TRBV28 and TRBJ2-6, is DVKVTQSSRYLVKRTGEKVFLECVQDMDHENMFWYRQDPGLGLRLIYFSYDVKMKEKGDIPEGYSVSREKKERFSLILESASTNQTSMYLCASLSGGANVLTFGAGSRLTVL.

This clone has only one observation. V usage is TRBV5-1 and J usage is TRBJ1-1; 8 nucleotides match TRBD1. V lost 0 bases and J lost 6; bases outside the gene matches: 4. Germline values: CDR1 SGHRS, CDR2 YFSETQ. This CDR3 comprises 14 residues. The CDR3 sequence: CASSLDRGISEAFF. For the CDR3, the DNA is TGCGCCAGCAGCTTGGACAGGGGGATTTCTGAAGCTTTCTTT.